The 13 T cell receptor beta chains below all came from one sample that was sequenced in a study of regulatory T cells in long-lasting Graves disease (dated by TCRdb to the early 2020s). The time point label corresponds to: persistent/refractory GD, antithyroid drugs over 5 years with positive TRAb. For both TCR sequencing and RNA sequencing, RNA was extracted from PBMCs in TRIzol. Library method: multiplex PCR. Sequencing was performed on an Illumina HiSeq 4000. To build TCR beta libraries, CDR3 regions were amplified by Arm-PCR using iRepertoire HTBI primers. The raw public reads went through TCRdb reprocessing: fastp at Q25, MiXCR clone calling, in-frame beta chains kept. Rows with a matching CDR3 protein are joined into one entry that keeps the most common DNA and genes. In this sample the table shows approximately 380,000 distinct CDR3 sequences, roughly 20% of which occur a single time. The ten largest clones add up to less than 25% of the sample.

The sequencing here drew on peripheral blood mononuclear cells (PBMCs), taken when the disease was refractory, from a patient treated with antithyroid drugs. The receptors shown here come from a female donor with Graves disease.

CDR3 in DNA: TGTGCCAGCAGCGAAACGGGCAGGGGGGGCATTCAGTACTTC. Residues: CASSETGRGGIQYF. V usage is TRBV25-1 and J usage is TRBJ2-4; possibly TRBD1 or TRBD2 for D (7 bases each). This CDR3 is built from 14 residues. Trimming left V 6 bases short and J 9 bases short, with 18 bases between. Germline values: CDR1 MGHDK, CDR2 SYGVNS.

The rearrangement joins TRBV2 to TRBJ1-3, with 7 positions matching TRBD1. The CDR3 covers 17 residues. Germline CDR1 is SNHLY and CDR2 is FYNNEI. J lost 2 bases, V lost 2 bases, and 9 bases had no gene match. CDR3 DNA sequence: TGTGCCAGCAGTGAACGACGGGACAGTCTGACTGGAAACACCATATATTTT. Translation gives CASSERRDSLTGNTIYF.

In its sample, this clonotype was seen a few times. The V gene is TRBV7-9, the J gene TRBJ1-4, with D perhaps matching TRBD1 (5 bases). The ends were cut back, 5 bases at V and 3 bases at J, with 10 bases in the middle. The CDR3 is 14 residues long. CDR1 and CDR2 from the germline V gene are SEHNR and FQNEAQ (reference sequence). The CDR3 region is CASSAGIPNEKLFF. For the CDR3, the DNA is TGTGCCAGCAGCGCAGGGATACCTAATGAAAAACTGTTTTTT.

V usage is TRBV20-1 and J usage is TRBJ2-7; TRBD2 is a possible D gene (6 bases). There are 14 residues in the CDR3. V was trimmed by 0 bases and J by 4 bases, leaving 13 bases between them. The germline V gene has CDR1 DFQATT and CDR2 SNEGSKA (reference sequence). For the CDR3, the DNA is TGCAGTGCTAGAGAAGGTAGCGGCCCATACGAGCAGTACTTC. It is translated as CSAREGSGPYEQYF.

This rearrangement joins TRBV28 to TRBJ2-2; TRBD2 is a possible D gene (5 bases). The CDR3 sequence is 16 residues long. The V end lost 3 bases, the J end lost 1 base, and 12 bases lay between the germline ends. Germline V lookup: CDR1 MDHEN, CDR2 SYDVKM. Written as DNA, the CDR3 is TGTGCCAGCAGTTTTTTGGGAGAGCTGAACACCGGGGAGCTGTTTTTT. It translates to CASSFLGELNTGELFF. Using reference TRBV28 and TRBJ2-2 for the parts outside the CDR3, the full variable domain is DVKVTQSSRYLVKRTGEKVFLECVQDMDHENMFWYRQDPGLGLRLIYFSYDVKMKEKGDIPEGYSVSREKKERFSLILESASTNQTSMYLCASSFLGELNTGELFFGEGSRLTVL.

The chain couples TRBV18 to TRBJ2-7, with 14 nucleotides matching TRBD2. Trimming cost V 3 bases and J 7 bases; bases outside gene matches: 5. In germline, CDR1 is KGHSH, CDR2 LQKENI. The CDR3 consists of 15 residues. The CDR3 DNA sequence: TGTGCCAGCTCACCGGGGACTAGCGGGAGTTGGGAGCAGTACTTC. Translation: CASSPGTSGSWEQYF.

The chain is built from TRBV5-1 and TRBJ1-1; D gene unclear. V gave up 1 base and J gave up 4 bases, with 14 bases separating them. The CDR3 length is 15 residues. Germline CDR1 is SGHRS and CDR2 is YFSETQ. CDR3 DNA: TGCGCCAGCAGCTTGTCCGGTCCGATCGGCACTGAAGCTTTCTTT. Encoded protein: CASSLSGPIGTEAFF.

As to this clonotype: A much larger clone is a single base away; this may be a read error. CDR3 DNA: TGTGCCTGCAGCAAAACAGGGTTAGGGCAGCCCCAGCATTTT. Translated: CACSKTGLGQPQHF. The chain couples TRBV12-3 or TRBV12-4 to TRBJ1-5; a possible D gene is TRBD1 (6 bases). The CDR3 has 14 residues.

This clonotype was counted a few times. V usage is TRBV5-5 and J usage is TRBJ2-5; TRBD1 is a possible D gene (6 bases). This CDR3 contains 16 residues. Germline CDR1 and CDR2: SGHKS and YYEKEE (reference sequence). The ends were cut back, 3 bases at V and 1 base at J, with 16 bases in the middle. CDR3 bases: TGTGCCAGCAGCTGGGACCTGACAGGTATCCAAGAGACCCAGTACTTC. Translated, it gives CASSWDLTGIQETQYF.

Note on this clonotype: A much larger clone sits a single nucleotide away, making a read error possible. This chain joins TRBV28 and TRBJ2-7, with D perhaps TRBD1 (6 bases). Germline loops: CDR1 MDHEN, CDR2 SYDVKM. The CDR3 is 14 amino acids. Written as DNA, the CDR3 is TGTGCCAGCAGGACGACAGGACGTGTTAAAGAGCGGTACTTC. Its translation is CASRTTGRVKERYF.

This clonotype was observed many times. The chain uses TRBV28 and TRBJ1-2; D is unresolved. Germline V lookup: CDR1 MDHEN, CDR2 SYDVKM. V lost 3 bases and J lost 0, with 11 bases in between. The CDR3 is 15 amino acids. The CDR3 DNA reads TGTGCCAGCAGTTTTGGGGTTCAAGCTAACTATGGCTACACCTTC. It specifies CASSFGVQANYGYTF.

In its sample, this clonotype was seen many times. The chain recombines TRBV3-1 with TRBJ1-1; D gene unclear. Trimming removed 6 bases from V and 4 bases from J, with 15 bases in between. The CDR3 totals 14 residues. Germline V gene sequence: CDR1 LGHDT, CDR2 YNNKEL (reference sequence). The CDR3 sequence is CASRRTSGGTEAFF. As DNA, the CDR3 is TGTGCCAGCAGGCGGACGTCGGGCGGCACTGAAGCTTTCTTT. Full variable domain (outside the CDR3, taken from reference TRBV3-1 and TRBJ1-1): DTAVSQTPKYLVTQMGNDKSIKCEQNLGHDTMYWYKQDSKKFLKIMFSYNNKELIINETVPNRFSPKSPDKAHLNLHINSLELGDSAVYFCASRRTSGGTEAFFGQGTRLTVV.

This clonotype was seen repeatedly, ten times or more. The rearrangement links TRBV2 to TRBJ2-5, with 7 bases that match TRBD1. V lost 8 bases and J lost 1; bases outside the gene matches: 4. CDR3 length: 13 amino acids. Germline-derived CDR1 and CDR2 are SNHLY and FYNNEI. The CDR3 nucleotides read TGTGCCAGCGGGACAGACACCCAAGAGACCCAGTACTTC. This codes for CASGTDTQETQYF.